This T cell receptor (beta chain) derives from a study of blood T cell repertoires in COVID-19. Study-level information: Some COVID-19 samples were acute and others convalescent; all came from the United States, Italy and Spain.

Here immunoSEQ multiplex PCR was the method, and the copy in TCRdb shows in-frame clones only, minus some. The table lists about 100,000 clones, around four fifths of them singletons. CDR1 is KGHDR and CDR2 is SFDVKD in the germline V gene. This CDR3 comprises 16 residues. V lost 5 bases and J lost 8; bases outside the gene matches: 14. The TCR was taken from a man aged 45-65 years with active or convalescent COVID-19. Material: peripheral blood. This chain joins TRBV24-1 and TRBJ2-1, with 7 nucleotides matching TRBD2. CDR3 DNA sequence: TGTGCCACCAGTGTTGGGGGGGGTTTCGGGCGTTATGAGCAGTTCTTC. Translation: CATSVGGGFGRYEQFF.